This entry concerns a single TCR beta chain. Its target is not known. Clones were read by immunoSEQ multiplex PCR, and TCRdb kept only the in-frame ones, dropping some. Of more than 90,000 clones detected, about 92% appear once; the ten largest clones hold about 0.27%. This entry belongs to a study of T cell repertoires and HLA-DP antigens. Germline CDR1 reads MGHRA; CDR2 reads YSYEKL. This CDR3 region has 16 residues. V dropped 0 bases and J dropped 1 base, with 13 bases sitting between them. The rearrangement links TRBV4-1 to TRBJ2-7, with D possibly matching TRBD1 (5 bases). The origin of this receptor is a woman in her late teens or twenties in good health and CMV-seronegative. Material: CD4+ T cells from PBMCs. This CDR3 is CASSQDRGRKSYEQYF. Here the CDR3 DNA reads TGCGCCAGCAGCCAAGATAGGGGAAGGAAGTCCTACGAGCAGTACTTC.